Reported below is one T cell receptor beta chain. The germline CDR1 and CDR2 sequences are SGHNT and YYREEE (reference sequence). CDR3 length: 15 residues. With 3 bases removed from V and 5 bases from J, the gap between germline ends came to 12 bases. Each donor was a healthy Caucasian individual from Russia, aged about 6 to 95. Samples each had at least 5.5 micrograms of total RNA extracted. For the second PCR, which ran for about 6 to 11 cycles, a sample-barcoded 5' primer and a J-beta primer mix were used. Each CDR3 protein is one row after TCRdb ran MiXCR on the 5' RACE reads. The sample has approximately 800,000 distinct CDR3 sequences; roughly 50% are singletons. The data originate from a study of blood T cells in healthy people across ages. Study summary: Template switching caught about one barcoded beta molecule for each two T cells.

The chain combines TRBV5-4 with TRBJ1-6; TRBD1 is a possible D gene (5 bases). Source material: blood. The source of this sequence is a man at least 80 years old in good health. The CDR3 bases are TGTGCCAGCAGCTACCCGGGACGCAATAATTCACCCCTCCACTTT. It codes for CASSYPGRNNSPLHF.